The 14 T cell receptor beta chains below come from one sample, sequenced in a study of response to subunit inactivated influenza vaccine. TCRdb processed the RT-PCR reads anew with MiXCR; each CDR3 protein has one entry. Seen here are under 800,000 distinct CDR3 sequences, about 14% observed once, and the top ten hold 6.5% to 8.5%. The sequencing here drew on PBMCs from blood, taken around two weeks before vaccination. These receptors all come from a man in his fifties or sixties who received an inactivated influenza vaccine.

The gene calls are TRBV7-2 and TRBJ2-1; D may be TRBD2 (5 bases). V was shortened by 4 bases and J by 7 bases, with 14 bases between the two germline ends. The CDR3 is made up of 14 amino acids. CDR1 and CDR2 from the germline V gene are SGHTA and FQGNSA. CDR3 loop: CASSWLAYQNEQFF. CDR3 nucleotide sequence: TGTGCCAGCAGCTGGCTAGCCTATCAGAATGAGCAGTTCTTC. Full variable domain (rest looked up from reference TRBV7-2 and TRBJ2-1): GAGVSQSPSNKVTEKGKDVELRCDPISGHTALYWYRQSLGQGLEFLIYFQGNSAPDKSGLPSDRFSAERTGGSVSTLTIQRTQQEDSAVYLCASSWLAYQNEQFFGPGTRLTVL.

The V and J genes are TRBV10-3 and TRBJ2-1; no clear D. Trimming took 3 bases from V and 5 from J, leaving 14 bases between them. Germline V CDR1 and CDR2: ENHRY, SYGVKD. This CDR3 contains 15 residues. The CDR3 DNA reads as TGTGCCATCAGTGACCATAAGCAGGCCAACAATGAGCAGTTCTTC. It codes for CAISDHKQANNEQFF.

This clonotype was seen more than once but under ten times. V usage is TRBV5-1 and J usage is TRBJ2-4, with D tentatively TRBD1 (7 bases). The germline V gene has CDR1 SGHRS and CDR2 YFSETQ. The CDR3 extends over 14 amino acids. The germline V and J ends were trimmed by 4 bases and 2 bases, with 10 bases remaining between them. The CDR3 coding sequence is TGCGCCAGCAGCGCGGGACAGTCCAAAAACATTCAGTACTTC. This translates into CASSAGQSKNIQYF.

V is TRBV4-1 and J is TRBJ2-3; 9 positions agree with TRBD2. Germline V lookup: CDR1 MGHRA, CDR2 YSYEKL. The CDR3 is 21 amino acids. V gave up 0 bases and J gave up 0 bases; unmatched junction bases: 16. The CDR3 DNA reads as TGCGCCAGCAGCCAAGATGGACTAGCGTCTGATTTAGGCATTAGCACAGATACGCAGTATTTT. This sequence encodes CASSQDGLASDLGISTDTQYF.

This clonotype has a handful of counts. The chain joins TRBV27 to TRBJ2-2; D possibly uses TRBD1 or TRBD2 (6 bases each). Trimming removed 7 bases from V and 7 bases from J, with 19 bases in between. CDR3 length: 15 amino acids. CDR1 and CDR2 from the germline V gene are MNHEY and SMNVEV (reference sequence). In nucleotides, the CDR3 is TGTGCCAGCAAGGGGGGAAGGGATGGCCACGGGGAGCTGTTTTTT. Translating it yields CASKGGRDGHGELFF.

This clonotype was seen repeatedly, ten times or more. The rearrangement uses TRBV13 and TRBJ2-7; 9 positions agree with TRBD1. The length of the CDR3 is 15 residues. After removal of 4 bases from V and 3 bases from J, the junction contained 7 bases not matched to a gene. The V gene's germline CDR1 is PRHDT and CDR2 FYEKMQ (reference sequence). The chain's CDR3 is CASSSTGGGGYEQYF. The DNA of the CDR3 is TGTGCCAGCAGCTCAACAGGGGGCGGCGGCTACGAGCAGTACTTC.

This clonotype was recorded a few times. This rearrangement joins TRBV20-1 to TRBJ2-7, with 14 nucleotides matching TRBD2. Germline lookup yields CDR1 DFQATT and CDR2 SNEGSKA (reference sequence). With V trimmed by 6 bases and J by 7 bases, 14 bases remained unmatched. The CDR3 sequence is 16 residues long. The CDR3 loop is CSALGLAGEEAREQYF. Written as DNA, the CDR3 is TGCAGTGCCCTGGGACTAGCGGGAGAGGAAGCGAGGGAGCAGTACTTC.

This clonotype has only a few counts. The V and J genes are TRBV4-3 and TRBJ2-5; 7 bases are shared with TRBD1. Germline V gives CDR1 LGHNA, CDR2 YSLEER. This CDR3 comprises 14 residues. V trimming: 0 bases; J trimming: 7 bases; junction bases outside the gene matches: 5. CDR3 DNA: TGCGCCAGCAGCCAAGAAATGACAGGGAGGACCCAGTACTTC. It yields the protein CASSQEMTGRTQYF.

V usage is TRBV3-1 and J usage is TRBJ1-3, with 9 bases that match TRBD1. This CDR3 has 15 residues. The ends lost 2 bases at V and 4 bases at J; junction bases unmatched: 3. In germline, CDR1 is LGHDT, CDR2 YNNKEL (reference sequence). CDR3 sequence (DNA): TGTGCCAGCAGCCAAACAGGGGGCATGGGAAACACCATATATTTT. The encoded protein is CASSQTGGMGNTIYF. The variable domain in full, completed from reference TRBV3-1 and TRBJ1-3, reads DTAVSQTPKYLVTQMGNDKSIKCEQNLGHDTMYWYKQDSKKFLKIMFSYNNKELIINETVPNRFSPKSPDKAHLNLHINSLELGDSAVYFCASSQTGGMGNTIYFGEGSWLTVV.

This clonotype has more than one count but fewer than ten. Here the CDR3 reads CSVSGRHNEQFF. The DNA of the CDR3 is TGCAGCGTTAGCGGGAGACACAATGAGCAGTTCTTC. This sequence joins TRBV29-1 and TRBJ2-1; 8 nucleotides agree with TRBD2. From germline, CDR1 is SQVTM and CDR2 ANQGSEA. The CDR3 sequence is 12 residues long. The trim removed 5 bases at V and 5 bases at J, leaving 2 bases unmatched.

This clonotype has more than one count but fewer than ten. The V call is TRBV28, the J call TRBJ2-7; weak D call: TRBD2 (5 bases). Germline V lookup: CDR1 MDHEN, CDR2 SYDVKM. CDR3 length: 15 amino acids. V lost 4 bases and J lost 5, with 18 bases in between. This CDR3 reads CASSSRRGFNDEQYF. CDR3 sequence (DNA): TGTGCCAGCAGTTCGCGACGGGGTTTTAATGACGAGCAGTACTTC. Full variable domain (outside the CDR3, taken from reference TRBV28 and TRBJ2-7): DVKVTQSSRYLVKRTGEKVFLECVQDMDHENMFWYRQDPGLGLRLIYFSYDVKMKEKGDIPEGYSVSREKKERFSLILESASTNQTSMYLCASSSRRGFNDEQYFGPGTRLTVT.

About this clonotype: Its ends do not fully match the called genes, so a read error is possible. The chain recombines TRBV4-3 with TRBJ1-4; no reliable D call. CDR3 size: 14 residues. Germline V lookup: CDR1 LGHNA, CDR2 YSLEER. The CDR3: CASSQDGWGEELFF. As DNA, the CDR3 is TGCGCCAGCAGCCAAGACGGGTGGGGTGAAGAACTGTTTTTT.

V usage is TRBV20-1 and J usage is TRBJ2-1; maybe TRBD2 (7 bases). The CDR3 is 18 amino acids. CDR1 and CDR2 from the germline V gene are DFQATT and SNEGSKA (reference sequence). The V gene lost 1 base and the J gene lost 0 bases, with 19 bases spanning the gap. The CDR3 here is CSARAGGGERRSYNEQFF. The DNA for the CDR3 is TGCAGTGCTAGAGCTGGAGGGGGGGAGCGGCGCTCCTACAATGAGCAGTTCTTC.

This clonotype was picked up one time. V gene TRBV20-1 combines with J gene TRBJ1-5, with TRBD1 matching over 7 bases. CDR1 and CDR2 (germline): DFQATT, SNEGSKA (reference sequence). The CDR3 is 13 amino acids. V dropped 1 base and J dropped 9; count of bases not matched to a gene: 6. Here the CDR3 reads CSARVAGGGPQHF. DNA for the CDR3: TGCAGTGCTAGAGTGGCAGGGGGGGGGCCCCAGCATTTT.